The 13 T cell receptor delta chains below come from one sample, sequenced in a study of delta chains in infants with herpesvirus infections. Gamma-chain- and delta-chain-specific primers converted PBMC RNA into TCR cDNA. With CATT, TCRdb re-called clones from the RT-PCR reads. The sample yields 1,300 to 1,500 delta-chain clones, around 20% seen once. The starting material was peripheral blood, obtained at time point 2 of longitudinal follow-up. Receptors were obtained from a human donor who was a Ugandan infant, either HIV-exposed or HIV-unexposed (not recorded which).

Only a few counts were recorded for this clone. The chain joins TRDV1 to TRDJ1; 9 bases map to TRDD3. The CDR3 sequence is 26 residues long. In germline, CDR1 is TSWWSYY, CDR2 QGS. The J segment lost 0 bases and the V segment lost 0 bases, leaving 32 bases of the junction unmatched. CDR3 in amino acids: CALGELSSPPSYWGTPTKSNTDKLIF. In DNA form, the CDR3 reads TGTGCTCTTGGGGAACTATCTAGTCCCCCGTCGTACTGGGGGACACCTACAAAATCTAACACCGATAAACTCATCTTT.

The chain links TRDV1 to TRDJ1, with 10 nucleotides matching TRDD3. The CDR3 has 16 residues. Germline loops: CDR1 TSWWSYY, CDR2 QGS. This chain's CDR3 is CAQLPVLGDYTDKLIF. The CDR3 DNA reads TGTGCCCAGTTGCCTGTACTGGGGGATTACACCGATAAACTCATCTTT.

V gene TRDV1 combines with J gene TRDJ1, with TRDD3 identical over 10 bases. J lost 1 base, V lost 2 bases, and 13 bases had no gene match. CDR3 size: 19 residues. CDR1 is TSWWSYY and CDR2 is QGS in the germline V gene. This CDR3 reads CALGESTGGDTGCTDKLIF. The DNA for the CDR3 is TGTGCTCTTGGGGAAAGTACGGGGGGGGATACGGGGTGCACCGATAAACTCATCTTT.

This clone qualifies as medium-sized (0.01 to 0.1%). The CDR3 bases are TGTGCTCTTGGGGGCCCCTTCCCCCCGGCTGATATAGGGGGGCAAAACACCGATAAACTCATCTTT. Protein product: CALGGPFPPADIGGQNTDKLIF. This rearrangement joins TRDV1 to TRDJ1; D might be TRDD2 (6 bases). The germline V gene encodes CDR1 TSWWSYY and CDR2 QGS. CDR3 length: 22 residues. Trimming stripped 4 bases from V and 0 bases from J, with 33 bases between.

The rearrangement joins TRDV1 to TRDJ1, with 11 bases that match TRDD3. CDR1 TSWWSYY and CDR2 QGS come from the germline V gene. The CDR3 consists of 17 residues. Germline trimming cut 3 bases from V and 14 bases from J; bases unmatched to any gene: 20. CDR3 residues: CALGEAFPIRSGGYLIF. CDR3 in DNA: TGTGCTCTTGGGGAGGCCTTCCCGATACGTTCTGGGGGATACCTTATCTTT.

This chain connects TRDV1 to TRDJ1, with 7 bases lining up with TRDD3. Germline CDR1 is TSWWSYY and CDR2 is QGS. The CDR3 spans 17 residues. The V segment lost 2 bases and the J segment 11 bases; nucleotides outside the gene matches: 20. CDR3 sequence reads: CALGEYIYTGDQKELIF. The CDR3 DNA sequence: TGTGCTCTTGGGGAATACATTTATACTGGGGACCAAAAGGAGCTCATCTTT.

Points on this clone: This may be a read error, as it is one base from a much larger clone. This chain links TRDV1 with TRDJ1; 10 nucleotides align to TRDD3. The V gene end was trimmed by 0 bases and the J gene end by 2 bases; junction bases not matched to a gene: 30. Germline V gene sequence: CDR1 TSWWSYY, CDR2 QGS. The CDR3 covers 25 residues. The DNA for the CDR3 is TGTGCTCTTGGGGAACTCACAATTCCTCGGTACTGGGGGATGAGTAGGCCCATTTGGACCGATAAACTCATCTTT. Translated: CALGELTIPRYWGMSRPIWTDKLIF.

This clone is categorized as large (0.1 to 1%). The V call is TRDV1, the J call TRDJ1, with 12 bases lining up with TRDD3. The germline V gene encodes CDR1 TSWWSYY and CDR2 QGS. After removal of 4 bases from V and 3 bases from J, the junction contained 15 bases not matched to a gene. The CDR3 runs 19 residues. The CDR3 loop is CALGAAFSRTGGYPDKLIF. CDR3 sequence (DNA): TGTGCTCTTGGGGCCGCATTTTCCCGTACTGGGGGATACCCCGATAAACTCATCTTT.

In this sample, this clone is medium-sized. This chain uses TRDV1 with TRDJ3, with 7 nucleotides matching TRDD2. This CDR3 comprises 22 residues. V lost 4 bases to trimming and J lost 14 bases; unmatched junction nucleotides: 32. Germline CDR1 is TSWWSYY and CDR2 is QGS. CDR3 bases: TGTGCTCTTGGGGTCAAGGCCTTCCTCTCACTCCCTGTCGGGATTTGGGGTGGACAGATGTTTTTC. This encodes CALGVKAFLSLPVGIWGGQMFF.

There are a few counts of this clone. Only one base separates this from a far larger clonotype, so it likely reflects a read error. The chain joins TRDV1 to TRDJ1; 9 bases align to TRDD3. CDR3 size: 20 residues. Trimming removed 2 bases from V and 2 bases from J; junction bases left unmatched: 18. The germline gives CDR1 TSWWSYY, CDR2 QGS. The CDR3 DNA is TGTGCTCTTGGGGAAGCTTTTCCTGCCTCTTGGGGGATATGGACCGATAAACTCATCTTT. It yields the protein CALGEAFPASWGIWTDKLIF.

This clone is labeled large (0.1 to 1%). Other DNA variants within this sample encode the same CDR3. Here the CDR3 DNA reads TGTGCTCTTGGGGAAACCTTCTTCCTGCCAAATGATGTACTGGAAGATGCCGGTAAACTCATCTTT. Its protein product is CALGETFFLPNDVLEDAGKLIF. The chain links TRDV1 to TRDJ1; the D gene is possibly TRDD2 (6 bases). The length of the CDR3 is 22 residues. Germline CDR1 TSWWSYY, CDR2 QGS. Trimming took 2 bases from V and 7 from J, leaving 38 bases between them.

By share, this clone counts as medium-sized. The chain uses TRDV1 and TRDJ1, with a weak D call TRDD2 (7 bases). Germline V gives CDR1 TSWWSYY, CDR2 QGS. V was shortened by 5 bases and J by 2 bases, with 30 bases between the two germline ends. The CDR3 is 20 residues long. The CDR3 spells CALGMFLRFPQWGYTDKLIF. The CDR3 DNA reads TGTGCTCTTGGGATGTTCCTACGTTTCCCTCAGTGGGGGTATACCGATAAACTCATCTTT.

This clone has just a few counts. This chain joins TRDV1 and TRDJ1; TRDD2 aligns across 8 bases. Germline lookup yields CDR1 TSWWSYY and CDR2 QGS. J was trimmed by 2 bases and V by 5 bases; bases with no gene match: 40. The CDR3 covers 26 residues. DNA of the CDR3: TGTGCTCTTGGGCCTAATCGAGCCTTCCTATCGATCCGCGCTTTTCCAACACCGGGCGTGACCGATAAACTCATCTTT. This sequence encodes CALGPNRAFLSIRAFPTPGVTDKLIF.